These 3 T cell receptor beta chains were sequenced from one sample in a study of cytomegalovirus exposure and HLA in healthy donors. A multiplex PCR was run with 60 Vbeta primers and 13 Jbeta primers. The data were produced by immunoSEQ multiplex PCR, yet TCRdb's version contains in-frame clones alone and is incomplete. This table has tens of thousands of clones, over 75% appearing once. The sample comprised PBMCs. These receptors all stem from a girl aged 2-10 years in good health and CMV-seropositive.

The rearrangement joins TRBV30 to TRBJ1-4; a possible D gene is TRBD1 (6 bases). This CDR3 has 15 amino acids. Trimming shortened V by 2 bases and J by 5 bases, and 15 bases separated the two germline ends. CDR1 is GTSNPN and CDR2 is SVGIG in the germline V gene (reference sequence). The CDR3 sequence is CAWSPTGHLNEKLFF. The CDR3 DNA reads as TGTGCCTGGAGTCCAACGGGACATCTCAATGAAAAACTGTTTTTT.

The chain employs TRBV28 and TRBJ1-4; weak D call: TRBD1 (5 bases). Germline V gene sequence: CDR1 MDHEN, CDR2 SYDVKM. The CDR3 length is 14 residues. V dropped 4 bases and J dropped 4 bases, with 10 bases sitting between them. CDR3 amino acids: CASSSRQLNEKLFF. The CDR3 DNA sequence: TGTGCCAGCAGTTCTCGACAGCTTAATGAAAAACTGTTTTTT.

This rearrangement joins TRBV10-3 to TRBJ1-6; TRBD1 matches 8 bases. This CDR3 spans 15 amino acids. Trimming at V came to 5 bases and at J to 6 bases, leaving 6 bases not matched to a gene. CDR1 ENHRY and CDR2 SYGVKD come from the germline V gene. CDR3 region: CAISLETGVNSPLHF. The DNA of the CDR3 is TGTGCCATCAGTCTGGAGACAGGGGTTAATTCACCCCTCCACTTT.